This T cell receptor (beta chain) derives from a study of blood T cells in healthy people across ages. Looking at the study overall: Template switching caught about one barcoded beta molecule for each two T cells. Study-wide findings and caveats: TCR beta diversity, measured per million T cells, fell in a roughly linear way with age. Aged donors had fewer naive CD4+ cells and lower diversity than long-lived donors.

In this sample, this clonotype turned up once. Its antigen is currently unknown. Germline CDR1 is MGHDK and CDR2 is SYGVNS. The CDR3 runs 15 residues. V was shortened by 6 bases and J by 0 bases, with 14 bases between the two germline ends. Combining a sample-barcoded 5' primer with a J-beta primer mix, a second PCR ran for roughly 6 to 12 cycles. One entry per CDR3 protein, called by TCRdb with MiXCR from the 5' RACE reads. The sample lists over 1,200,000 distinct CDR3 sequences, around 55% occurring once. Source material: blood. V usage is TRBV25-1 and J usage is TRBJ1-1; unclear D gene. This clonotype was sampled from a man younger than 35 in good health. CDR3 DNA: TGTGCCAGCAGGGGGATGGTGGGTTTGAACACTGAAGCTTTCTTT. Translating it yields CASRGMVGLNTEAFF.